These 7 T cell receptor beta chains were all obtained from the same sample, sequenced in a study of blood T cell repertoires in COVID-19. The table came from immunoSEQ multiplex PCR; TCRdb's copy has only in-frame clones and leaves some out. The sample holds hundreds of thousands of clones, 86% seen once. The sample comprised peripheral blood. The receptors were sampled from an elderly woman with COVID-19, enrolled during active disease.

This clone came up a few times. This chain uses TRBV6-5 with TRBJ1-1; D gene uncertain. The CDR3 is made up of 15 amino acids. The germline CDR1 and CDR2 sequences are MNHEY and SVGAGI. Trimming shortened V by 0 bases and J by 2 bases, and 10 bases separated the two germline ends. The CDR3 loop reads CASSYSGRINTEAFF. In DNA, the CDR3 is TGTGCCAGCAGTTACTCCGGGAGGATTAACACTGAAGCTTTCTTT.

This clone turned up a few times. CDR3 loop: CASMEVGQGASLRGYTF. The CDR3 DNA reads as TGTGCCAGTATGGAGGTGGGACAGGGGGCCTCACTGAGAGGCTACACCTTC. This sequence joins TRBV19 and TRBJ1-2; 12 bases line up with TRBD1. The CDR3 runs to 17 residues. The germline V gene has CDR1 LNHDA and CDR2 SQIVND (reference sequence). The junction had 17 bases not matched to a gene; V was cut back by 7 bases and J by 8 bases.

The CDR3 region is CASSQKDRGSEAFF. Here the CDR3 DNA reads TGTGCCAGCAGCCAGAAGGACAGGGGGTCTGAAGCTTTCTTT. This chain links TRBV3-1 (or the pseudogene TRBV3-2) with TRBJ1-1; the match to TRBD1 covers 10 bases. Germline trimming cut 3 bases from V and 6 bases from J; bases unmatched to any gene: 4. Germline-derived CDR1 and CDR2 are LGHDT and YNNKEL (reference sequence). There are 14 residues in the CDR3.

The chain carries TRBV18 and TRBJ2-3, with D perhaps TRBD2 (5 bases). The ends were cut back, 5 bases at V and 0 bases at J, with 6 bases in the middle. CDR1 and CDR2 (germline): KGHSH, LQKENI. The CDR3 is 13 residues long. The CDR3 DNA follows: TGTGCCAGCTCAGACTACAGCACAGATACGCAGTATTTT. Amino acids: CASSDYSTDTQYF.

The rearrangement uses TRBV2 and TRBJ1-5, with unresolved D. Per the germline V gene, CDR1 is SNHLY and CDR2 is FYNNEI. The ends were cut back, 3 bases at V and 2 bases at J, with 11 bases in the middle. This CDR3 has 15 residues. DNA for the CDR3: TGTGCCAGCAGTGAGGAGGGATTTGGCAATCAGCCCCAGCATTTT. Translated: CASSEEGFGNQPQHF. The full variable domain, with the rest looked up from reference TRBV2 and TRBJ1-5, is EPEVTQTPSHQVTQMGQEVILRCVPISNHLYFYWYRQILGQKVEFLVSFYNNEISEKSEIFDDQFSVERPDGSNFTLKIRSTKLEDSAMYFCASSEEGFGNQPQHFGDGTRLSIL.

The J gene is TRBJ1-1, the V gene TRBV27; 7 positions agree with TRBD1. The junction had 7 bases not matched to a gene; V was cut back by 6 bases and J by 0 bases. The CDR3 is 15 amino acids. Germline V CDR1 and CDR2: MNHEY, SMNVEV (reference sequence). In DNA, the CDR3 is TGTGCCAGCAGACCTACCGGGACAGTGAACACTGAAGCTTTCTTT. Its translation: CASRPTGTVNTEAFF.

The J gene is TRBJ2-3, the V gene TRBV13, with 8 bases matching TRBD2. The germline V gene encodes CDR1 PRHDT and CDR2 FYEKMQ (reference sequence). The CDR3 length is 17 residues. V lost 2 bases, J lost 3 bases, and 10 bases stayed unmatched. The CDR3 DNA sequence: TGTGCCAGCAGCTTATTACCGGGGGGGGCCGGGACAGATACGCAGTATTTT. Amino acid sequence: CASSLLPGGAGTDTQYF.